The 18 T cell receptor beta chains reported below all come from one sample, sequenced in a study. Cells sorted as Tregs were CD4+, CD25+ and CD127-/low. TCRdb reprocessed the 5' RACE reads via MiXCR and lists one record per CDR3 protein. Of about 57,000 distinct CDR3 sequences in the sample, 26% are singletons; the top ten hold less than 2.5%. Material: tumor-infiltrating Tregs sorted from the breast tumor. Receptors were obtained from a female donor with breast cancer.

This clonotype showed up many times. The V gene is TRBV9, the J gene TRBJ2-7, with D possibly TRBD1 on 5 matching bases. Trimming removed 0 bases from V and 0 bases from J, with 7 bases in between. This CDR3 is built from 14 residues. Germline-derived CDR1 and CDR2 are SGDLS and YYNGEE. DNA of the CDR3: TGTGCCAGCAGCGTAGGCAGGGTCTCCTACGAGCAGTACTTC. It specifies CASSVGRVSYEQYF. The full variable domain, completed using reference TRBV9 and TRBJ2-7, is DSGVTQTPKHLITATGQRVTLRCSPRSGDLSVYWYQQSLDQGLQFLIQYYNGEERAKGNILERFSAQQFPDLHSELNLSSLELGDSALYFCASSVGRVSYEQYFGPGTRLTVT.

This chain joins TRBV7-3 and TRBJ2-1, with a possible D match to TRBD2 (7 bases). This CDR3 contains 12 residues. Trimming left V 5 bases short and J 7 bases short, with 9 bases between. Germline-derived CDR1 and CDR2 are SGHTA and FQGTGA. CDR3 sequence reads: CASSKGGNEQFF. CDR3 nucleotide sequence: TGTGCCAGCAGCAAGGGGGGGAATGAGCAGTTCTTC. Supplemented by reference TRBV7-3 and TRBJ2-1, the full variable domain reads GAGVSQTPSNKVTEKGKYVELRCDPISGHTALYWYRQSLGQGPEFLIYFQGTGAADDSGLPNDRFFAVRPEGSVSTLKIQRTERGDSAVYLCASSKGGNEQFFGPGTRLTVL.

This clonotype was seen at least ten times. The chain recombines TRBV4-3 with TRBJ2-6; D is unclear. The CDR3 is 17 residues long. With 2 bases removed from V and 0 bases from J, the gap between germline ends came to 11 bases. The V gene's germline CDR1 is LGHNA and CDR2 YSLEER. CDR3 in DNA: TGCGCCAGCAGCCAATCTTCCACTCGCTCTGGGGCCAACGTCCTGACTTTC. Translation gives CASSQSSTRSGANVLTF.

The rearrangement uses TRBV7-8 and TRBJ1-6, with 10 nucleotides matching TRBD1. The CDR3 loop spans 15 amino acids. Germline trimming cut 0 bases from V and 7 bases from J; bases unmatched to any gene: 0. CDR1 is SGHVS, CDR2 FQNEAQ, per germline. Here the CDR3 reads CASSLATGGNSPLHF. CDR3 sequence (DNA): TGTGCCAGCAGCTTAGCGACAGGGGGCAATTCACCCCTCCACTTT.

CDR3 residues: CSVVGANGYTF. DNA of the CDR3: TGCAGCGTTGTGGGGGCAAATGGCTACACCTTC. The rearrangement joins TRBV29-1 to TRBJ1-2; possible D gene TRBD1, 6 bases. V lost 4 bases to trimming and J lost 6 bases, with 9 bases between them. Germline V gene lookup returns CDR1 SQVTM and CDR2 ANQGSEA. This CDR3 has 11 amino acids.

The gene calls are TRBV2 and TRBJ1-6; D gene ambiguous. This CDR3 is 11 amino acids long. CDR1 SNHLY and CDR2 FYNNEI come from the germline V gene. Trimming took off 6 bases at V and 12 bases at J, with 9 bases between the two ends. The CDR3 nucleotides read TGTGCCAGCAGGGCTATGTTACCCCTCCACTTT. Translation gives CASRAMLPLHF.

In this sample, this clonotype turned up many times. The rearrangement links TRBV9 to TRBJ1-2; possibly TRBD1 for D (5 bases). The CDR3 has 15 residues. Germline V gene data show CDR1 as SGDLS and CDR2 as YYNGEE. V was shortened by 2 bases and J by 6 bases, with 17 bases between the two germline ends. CDR3 DNA sequence: TGTGCCAGCAGCGTTGCCGCAGGGTCAGGAGATGGCTACACCTTC. Amino acid sequence: CASSVAAGSGDGYTF.

This clonotype was picked up many times. The J gene is TRBJ1-3, the V gene TRBV29-1; D remains ambiguous. V lost 3 bases to trimming and J lost 3 bases, with 3 bases between them. Germline V lookup: CDR1 SQVTM, CDR2 ANQGSEA. The CDR3 totals 11 residues. The CDR3 bases are TGCAGCGTTGATCTTGGAAACACCATATATTTT. It codes for CSVDLGNTIYF.

This clonotype showed up just a few times. The chain is built from TRBV5-1 and TRBJ2-2, with D maybe TRBD1 (6 bases). The CDR3 contains 15 residues. The V gene lost 0 bases and the J gene lost 3 bases, with 9 bases spanning the gap. Germline CDR1 and CDR2: SGHRS and YFSETQ. The CDR3 bases are TGCGCCAGCAGCTTGGACAGGGTCGACACCGGGGAGCTGTTTTTT. Protein product: CASSLDRVDTGELFF.

Comments on this clonotype: One end of the junction fails to match germline, which may point to a read error. The chain carries TRBV4-3 and TRBJ2-1; D gene ambiguous. This CDR3 spans 14 amino acids. The V gene's germline CDR1 is LGHNA and CDR2 YSLEER. CDR3 sequence: CASSLTRRSSEQLF. As DNA, the CDR3 is TGCGCCAGCAGCCTGACCAGGCGGAGTAGTGAGCAGCTCTTC.

This clonotype was counted at least ten times. This sequence joins TRBV6-5 and TRBJ1-2; 11 bases map to TRBD1. Germline CDR1 and CDR2: MNHEY and SVGAGI. V shed 6 bases and J 0 bases; nucleotides not matched to a gene: 9. The CDR3 length is 17 residues. The chain's CDR3 is CASSGQGAIRANYGYTF. CDR3 DNA: TGTGCCAGCAGCGGACAGGGGGCTATAAGAGCTAACTATGGCTACACCTTC.

This clonotype was detected only a few times. The chain employs TRBV7-2 and TRBJ1-1; D may be TRBD1 (5 bases). Germline loops: CDR1 SGHTA, CDR2 FQGNSA. The CDR3 loop spans 14 amino acids. V was pared by 8 bases and J by 0 bases, with 13 bases between. In DNA, the CDR3 is TGTGCCAGCCTACGGGGCTCGGTGAACACTGAAGCTTTCTTT. It encodes CASLRGSVNTEAFF.

The chain employs TRBV5-1 and TRBJ2-3; D may be TRBD1 (6 bases). V lost 5 bases, J lost 5 bases, and 15 bases lay in between. This CDR3 comprises 14 residues. Germline CDR1 is SGHRS and CDR2 is YFSETQ. The CDR3 reads CASRRSWGQDTQYF. The CDR3, as DNA: TGCGCCAGCAGGAGGAGCTGGGGGCAAGATACGCAGTATTTT.

This clonotype has only a few counts. The chain has TRBV6-1 and TRBJ1-5; weak D call: TRBD1 (6 bases). The CDR3 spans 14 residues. Deletions cut 7 bases from V and 5 bases from J, with 15 bases between. Per the germline V gene, CDR1 is MNHNS and CDR2 is SASEGT. Written as DNA, the CDR3 is TGTGCCAGCACCACTCAGGGGACCTATCAGCCCCAGCATTTT. It codes for CASTTQGTYQPQHF.

As for this clonotype: A junction end diverges from the germline sequence, so it may reflect a read error. This rearrangement joins TRBV6-5 to TRBJ2-3, with D possibly TRBD1 on 6 matching bases. Germline CDR1 reads MNHEY; CDR2 reads SVGAGI. The length of the CDR3 is 13 residues. CDR3 in DNA: TGTGCCAGCAGTGGGGACCTGACAGGTACGCAGTATTTT. It specifies CASSGDLTGTQYF.

This clonotype has only a few counts. The chain is built from TRBV4-2 and TRBJ2-1; 7 nucleotides match TRBD2. Trimming removed 0 bases from V and 4 bases from J; junction bases left unmatched: 12. The CDR3 contains 18 residues. The V gene's germline CDR1 is LGHNA and CDR2 YNFKEQ. CDR3 loop: CASSQDPSGRREYNEQFF. The CDR3 coding sequence is TGTGCCAGCAGCCAAGATCCTAGCGGAAGGCGGGAGTACAATGAGCAGTTCTTC.

This clonotype turned up a few times. V and J are TRBV7-8 and TRBJ2-5, with 7 bases lining up with TRBD1. The CDR3 totals 13 residues. V lost 5 bases to trimming and J lost 5 bases; unmatched junction nucleotides: 5. In germline, CDR1 is SGHVS, CDR2 FQNEAQ. The CDR3 DNA reads TGTGCCAGCAGCCGACAGGGCCGGGAGACCCAGTACTTC. This encodes CASSRQGRETQYF.

The genes are TRBV6-1 and TRBJ2-1, with D possibly being TRBD1 (5 bases). Germline assignment: CDR1 MNHNS and CDR2 SASEGT. This CDR3 comprises 16 residues. Trimming shortened V by 5 bases and J by 3 bases, and 17 bases separated the two germline ends. CDR3 amino acids: CASSKQDLRVYNEQFF. CDR3 nucleotide sequence: TGTGCCAGCAGTAAACAGGACCTCCGGGTCTACAATGAGCAGTTCTTC.